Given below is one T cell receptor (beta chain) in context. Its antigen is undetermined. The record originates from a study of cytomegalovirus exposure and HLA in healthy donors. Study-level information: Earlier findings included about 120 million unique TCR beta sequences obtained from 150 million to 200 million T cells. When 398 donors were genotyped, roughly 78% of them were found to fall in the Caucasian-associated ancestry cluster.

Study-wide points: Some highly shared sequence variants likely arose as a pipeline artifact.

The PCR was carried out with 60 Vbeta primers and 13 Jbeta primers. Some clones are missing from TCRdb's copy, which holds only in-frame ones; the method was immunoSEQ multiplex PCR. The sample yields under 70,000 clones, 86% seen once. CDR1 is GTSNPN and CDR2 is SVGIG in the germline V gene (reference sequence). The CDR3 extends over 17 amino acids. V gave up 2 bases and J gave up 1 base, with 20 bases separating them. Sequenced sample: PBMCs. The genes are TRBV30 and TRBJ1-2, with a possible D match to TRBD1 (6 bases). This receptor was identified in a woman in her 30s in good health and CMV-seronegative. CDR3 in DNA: TGTGCCTGGAGTTCCGGGACACCTCTAAACTATAACTATGGCTACACCTTC. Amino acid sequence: CAWSSGTPLNYNYGYTF.